The 26 T cell receptor beta chains below were found in one sample sequenced in a study of brain T cells in children with intractable seizures. The data were produced by immunoSEQ multiplex PCR, yet TCRdb's version contains in-frame clones alone and is incomplete. The sample contains about 340,000 clones, over 90% of which appear only once. As for time point: blood from clinic visit 5 months post-surgery; TSC patient then seizure free. The material sequenced was peripheral blood, taken about 5 months after surgery. These TCRs come from a boy under two years old with tuberous sclerosis and intractable seizures.

The chain couples TRBV3-1 (or the pseudogene TRBV3-2) to TRBJ2-3, with 8 bases that match TRBD2. Looked up from germline, CDR1 is LGHDT and CDR2 is YNNKEL (reference sequence). The CDR3 sequence is 19 residues long. J lost 0 bases, V lost 4 bases, and 15 bases had no gene match. CDR3 nucleotides: TGTGCCAGCAGCCCTCCAGCGGGGGCTGGACTTACTAGCACAGATACGCAGTATTTT. Translation gives CASSPPAGAGLTSTDTQYF.

The chain has TRBV5-1 and TRBJ1-3; no definite D call. This CDR3 is built from 15 residues. V was clipped by 4 bases and J by 3 bases, with 14 bases between them. The germline gives CDR1 SGHRS, CDR2 YFSETQ. The CDR3 bases are TGCGCCAGCAGCCCCAGACCTAACCGTGGAAACACCATATATTTT. Translating it yields CASSPRPNRGNTIYF.

By share of the sample, this clone is medium-sized. The chain carries TRBV11-3 and TRBJ2-1, with 14 bases aligning to TRBD2. The ends lost 5 bases at V and 7 bases at J; junction bases unmatched: 10. The germline V gene encodes CDR1 SGHNT and CDR2 YENEEA. The CDR3 totals 17 residues. CDR3 sequence reads: CASSPAGTSGSRNEQFF. The CDR3 coding sequence is TGTGCCAGCAGCCCGGCCGGGACTAGCGGGAGTAGGAATGAGCAGTTCTTC. Full variable domain (missing parts from reference TRBV11-3 and TRBJ2-1): EAGVVQSPRYKIIEKKQPVAFWCNPISGHNTLYWYLQNLGQGPELLIRYENEEAVDDSQLPKDRFSAERLKGVDSTLKIQPAELGDSAVYLCASSPAGTSGSRNEQFFGPGTRLTVL.

The chain carries TRBV7-6 and TRBJ2-7; D is unresolved. CDR1 SGHVS and CDR2 FNYEAQ come from the germline V gene. V shed 1 base and J shed 1 base, with 8 bases lying between them. This CDR3 is built from 14 residues. As DNA, the CDR3 is TGTGCCAGCAGCTTAGGAGGCGGATCCTACGAGCAGTACTTC. Protein: CASSLGGGSYEQYF.

The chain combines TRBV11-2 with TRBJ2-2, with 8 nucleotides matching TRBD1. The CDR3 sequence is 15 residues long. CDR1 SGHAT and CDR2 FQNNGV come from the germline V gene. V shed 0 bases, J shed 4 bases, and the junction held 1 base outside the gene matches. CDR3 nucleotides: TGTGCCAGCAGCTTAGACAGGGGGCGCACCGGGGAGCTGTTTTTT. Its translation is CASSLDRGRTGELFF.

The rearrangement links TRBV10-3 to TRBJ1-1; D is unresolved. The CDR3 has 15 amino acids. From germline, CDR1 is ENHRY and CDR2 SYGVKD. V was shortened by 0 bases and J by 1 base, with 9 bases between the two germline ends. Here the CDR3 DNA reads TGTGCCATCAGTGAGTCACGGACGACGAACACTGAAGCTTTCTTT. This gives the protein CAISESRTTNTEAFF.

This chain uses TRBV5-1 with TRBJ2-7; 9 positions match TRBD1. There are 17 residues in the CDR3. V dropped 0 bases and J dropped 1; count of bases not matched to a gene: 8. Germline-derived CDR1 and CDR2 are SGHRS and YFSETQ. This CDR3 is CASSLEGQGILSYEQYF. CDR3 sequence (DNA): TGCGCCAGCAGCTTGGAAGGACAGGGGATTTTATCCTACGAGCAGTACTTC. Complete variable domain (other parts from reference TRBV5-1 and TRBJ2-7): KAGVTQTPRYLIKTRGQQVTLSCSPISGHRSVSWYQQTPGQGLQFLFEYFSETQRNKGNFPGRFSGRQFSNSRSEMNVSTLELGDSALYLCASSLEGQGILSYEQYFGPGTRLTVT.

The chain links TRBV10-2 to TRBJ1-1; D is possibly TRBD1 (6 bases). The CDR3 is made up of 16 amino acids. Trimming pared 0 bases from V and 5 bases from J, leaving 16 bases between. From germline, CDR1 is WSHSY and CDR2 SAAADI. The CDR3 loop reads CASSESRGPGVTEAFF. In nucleotides, the CDR3 is TGCGCCAGCAGTGAGTCCCGGGGGCCGGGGGTAACTGAAGCTTTCTTT.

The chain employs TRBV19 and TRBJ1-5; 10 bases are shared with TRBD1. Germline V CDR1 and CDR2: LNHDA, SQIVND (reference sequence). The V segment lost 2 bases and the J segment 7 bases; nucleotides outside the gene matches: 2. This CDR3 spans 14 amino acids. DNA of the CDR3: TGTGCCAGTAGTATACGGGACAGGGGCCAGCCCCAGCATTTT. As protein: CASSIRDRGQPQHF.

The V call is TRBV30, the J call TRBJ2-1; the match to TRBD2 covers 9 bases. The J segment lost 6 bases and the V segment lost 2 bases, leaving 23 bases of the junction unmatched. This CDR3 is 20 amino acids long. Germline V lookup: CDR1 GTSNPN, CDR2 SVGIG (reference sequence). The DNA for the CDR3 is TGTGCCTGGAGTATCTGGGGGATCAGAGGCGGGAGGGCCAAGGGCAATGAGCAGTTCTTC. Translated, it gives CAWSIWGIRGGRAKGNEQFF.

The chain couples TRBV3-1 (or the pseudogene TRBV3-2) to TRBJ2-4, with TRBD1 as a possible D gene (6 bases). The length of the CDR3 is 17 residues. Looked up from germline, CDR1 is LGHDT and CDR2 is YNNKEL (reference sequence). Deletions cut 5 bases from V and 3 bases from J, with 20 bases between. The CDR3 DNA reads TGTGCCAGCAGCGGATCCAAGACGGACAGAAACAAAAACATTCAGTACTTC. Amino acids: CASSGSKTDRNKNIQYF.

A remark on this clone: This CDR3 is also generated by other DNA sequences in the sample. The chain joins TRBV9 to TRBJ2-1; D perhaps matches TRBD1 (5 bases). Germline V lookup: CDR1 SGDLS, CDR2 YYNGEE. This CDR3 is built from 13 residues. The germline V and J ends were trimmed by 0 bases and 4 bases, with 5 bases remaining between them. CDR3 residues: CASSVGTYNEQFF. As DNA, the CDR3 is TGTGCCAGCAGCGTAGGGACATACAATGAGCAGTTCTTC.

This chain links TRBV25-1 with TRBJ1-3, with 7 bases matching TRBD1. V lost 1 base, J lost 1 base, and 7 bases stayed unmatched. Germline V gene lookup returns CDR1 MGHDK and CDR2 SYGVNS. The CDR3 is 17 amino acids. Here the CDR3 reads CASSELVGTASGNTIYF. The CDR3 DNA follows: TGTGCCAGCAGTGAATTAGTCGGGACAGCTTCTGGAAACACCATATATTTT.

The rearrangement joins TRBV5-6 to TRBJ2-1; 9 bases map to TRBD2. Germline assignment: CDR1 SGHDT and CDR2 YYEEEE. V trimming: 6 bases; J trimming: 9 bases; junction bases outside the gene matches: 16. This CDR3 is 16 amino acids long. As DNA, the CDR3 is TGTGCCAGCACCCCTGCGGGGGGGGGCATCGGTGGTGAGCAGTTCTTC. Its protein is CASTPAGGGIGGEQFF.

The rearrangement uses TRBV24-1 and TRBJ2-7; a weak D match, TRBD2 (6 bases). Germline CDR1 KGHDR, CDR2 SFDVKD. V was cut by 6 bases and J by 1 base, with 15 bases left in between. The CDR3 is made up of 15 amino acids. This CDR3 reads CATSITGVTSYEQYF. CDR3 DNA sequence: TGTGCCACCAGTATTACGGGGGTGACTTCCTACGAGCAGTACTTC.

The gene calls are TRBV30 and TRBJ2-7, with 9 bases that match TRBD1. The CDR3 is made up of 13 amino acids. Germline-derived CDR1 and CDR2 are GTSNPN and SVGIG (reference sequence). CDR3 sequence (DNA): TGTGCGGAATCGGGACAGGGAGGCTACGAGCAGTACTTC. Amino acids: CAESGQGGYEQYF.

V usage is TRBV7-6 and J usage is TRBJ2-7; 8 bases are a match to TRBD2. The CDR3 contains 15 residues. V trimming: 5 bases; J trimming: 3 bases; junction bases outside the gene matches: 9. Germline CDR1 SGHVS, CDR2 FNYEAQ. CDR3 DNA sequence: TGTGCCAGCAGCGCCGAAGCGGGAGAATTCTACGAGCAGTACTTC. Translating gives CASSAEAGEFYEQYF.

This chain joins TRBV2 and TRBJ2-2; D may be TRBD2 (7 bases). V was trimmed by 6 bases and J by 5 bases, leaving 13 bases between them. The germline CDR1 and CDR2 sequences are SNHLY and FYNNEI. The CDR3 runs to 14 residues. This CDR3 reads CASRTGGQTGELFF. The DNA of the CDR3 is TGTGCCAGCAGAACGGGGGGCCAAACCGGGGAGCTGTTTTTT.

The V call is TRBV5-1, the J call TRBJ1-2, with D perhaps TRBD1 (5 bases). The V end was cut by 1 base, the J end by 3 bases, with 13 bases between. Germline CDR1 is SGHRS and CDR2 is YFSETQ. The CDR3 is made up of 15 amino acids. The DNA for the CDR3 is TGCGCCAGCAGCTTGTTTGGGCAGGGAGACTATGGCTACACCTTC. It codes for CASSLFGQGDYGYTF.

The CDR3 bases are TGTGCCAGCAGCTTAGTAACAGGGAAGGCGTCTCAGCCCCAGCATTTT. Residues: CASSLVTGKASQPQHF. The gene calls are TRBV7-8 and TRBJ1-5; the D gene is possibly TRBD1 (6 bases). CDR3 length equals 16 residues. The ends were cut back, 1 base at V and 6 bases at J, with 16 bases in the middle. Germline values: CDR1 SGHVS, CDR2 FQNEAQ.

The chain is built from TRBV7-2 and TRBJ2-2; no clear D gene. Germline V lookup: CDR1 SGHTA, CDR2 FQGNSA. The CDR3 has 14 residues. Trimming took off 2 bases at V and 5 bases at J, with 9 bases between the two ends. CDR3 nucleotide sequence: TGTGCCAGCAGCTTATTGGGCGCGACCGGGGAGCTGTTTTTT. Its protein is CASSLLGATGELFF.

The rearrangement links TRBV28 to TRBJ2-7, with 11 bases fitting TRBD2. CDR1 is MDHEN, CDR2 SYDVKM, per germline. The V segment lost 8 bases and the J segment 2 bases; nucleotides outside the gene matches: 8. This CDR3 has 15 residues. The CDR3, as DNA: TGTGCCAGCTTACCTAGCGGGGGGCAAACCTACGAGCAGTACTTC. It yields the protein CASLPSGGQTYEQYF.

The V and J genes are TRBV10-3 and TRBJ2-7, with D hard to call. V was shortened by 8 bases and J by 1 base, with 18 bases between the two germline ends. This CDR3 is 15 amino acids long. Germline V gene data show CDR1 as ENHRY and CDR2 as SYGVKD. CDR3 protein: CAIGRVAANSYEQYF. CDR3 DNA sequence: TGTGCCATCGGTCGGGTGGCAGCCAATTCCTACGAGCAGTACTTC.

As for this clone: One end of the junction varies from germline; a read error may be responsible. The chain is built from TRBV7-7 and TRBJ1-5, with unresolved D. In germline, CDR1 is SSHAT, CDR2 FNYEAQ (reference sequence). This CDR3 region has 12 residues. The CDR3 DNA is TGTGCTAGCAGCTTAGGCTATCAGCCCCAGCATTTT. It translates to CASSLGYQPQHF.

J is TRBJ2-7 and V is TRBV6-5; 10 positions match TRBD1. The junction had 9 bases not matched to a gene; V was cut back by 9 bases and J by 7 bases. The CDR3 covers 13 residues. Germline CDR1 is MNHEY and CDR2 is SVGAGI. As DNA, the CDR3 is TGTGCCAGTCGACAGGGGGCCCCTCGGGAGCAGTACTTC. Its translation: CASRQGAPREQYF.

V is TRBV7-9 and J is TRBJ2-6, with D possibly being TRBD2 (5 bases). Germline CDR1 is SEHNR and CDR2 is FQNEAQ (reference sequence). V lost 2 bases, J lost 13 bases, and 15 bases lay in between. The CDR3 runs 14 residues. As DNA, the CDR3 is TGTGCCAGCAGCTTACTCGGTACGTCGGGGGTCCTGACTTTC. This codes for CASSLLGTSGVLTF.